This is a list of T cell receptor beta chains from one sample in a study of shared T cell receptors in the human thymus. TCRdb's copy holds only in-frame clones and misses some; the assay was immunoSEQ multiplex PCR. The sample shows 550,000 to 800,000 clones, 70% to 90% of them seen only once. This sample was also put to use in a study of human thymus T cells.

What was sequenced was thymocytes. The source of these receptors is a girl in the first two years of life with a congenital heart defect. CDR3s include the opening cysteine and the closing phenylalanine or tryptophan. Each record gives: D gene, clone size, J gene, V gene, CDR3 DNA, CDR3 protein. The D gene is left open where the match is weak. Clone size is shown for a subset of rows, as once, few, many or a class of expanded clone.

NA	few	TRBJ1-1	TRBV19	TGTGCCAGTAGTATACCGGGACATATGAACACTGAAGCTTTCTTT	CASSIPGHMNTEAFF
NA	NA	TRBJ1-2	TRBV6-1	TGTGCCAGCAGTGATACCGTACCATACGAGGATAAGGTCTATGGCTACACCTTC	CASSDTVPYEDKVYGYTF
TRBD1	NA	TRBJ2-7	TRBV19	TGTGCCAGTAGTCCACCTACAGGGGCCTACGAGCAGTACTTC	CASSPPTGAYEQYF
TRBD1	NA	TRBJ1-5	TRBV5-3	TGTGCCAGAAGCTTGGAGGTAGCTACCCAGGGGGGTCAGCCCCAGCATTTT	CARSLEVATQGGQPQHF
NA	NA	TRBJ2-1	TRBV10-2	TGCGCCAGCAGTGAGCCGGGGGACCCAGACAATGAGCAGTTCTTC	CASSEPGDPDNEQFF
NA	NA	TRBJ1-4	TRBV15	TGTGCCACCAGCAGAGGGGGGGTAACTAATGAAAAACTGTTTTTT	CATSRGGVTNEKLFF
TRBD1	NA	TRBJ2-4	TRBV28	TGTGCCAGCAGTCAATCGCGCAAGGGGGCCGGGTCCAAAAACATTCAGTACTTC	CASSQSRKGAGSKNIQYF
NA	NA	TRBJ1-1	TRBV19	TGTGCCAGTAGTATTTCCCAGAGGGACTTGAACACTGAAGCTTTCTTT	CASSISQRDLNTEAFF
NA	NA	TRBJ2-3	TRBV5-1	TGCGCCAGCAGCCTGGGACACAACACAGATACGCAGTATTTT	CASSLGHNTDTQYF
NA	NA	TRBJ1-6	TRBV27	TGTGCCAGCAGGCCGACCGGACAGTGGCGCTATAATTCCCCCCTCCACTTT	CASRPTGQWRYNSPLHF
NA	NA	TRBJ1-1	TRBV10-3	TGTGCCATCAAGGACAGCCAAGGGCTTGAAGCTTTCTTT	CAIKDSQGLEAFF
TRBD1	once	TRBJ2-7	TRBV4-1	TGCGCCAGCAGCCAAGAGGACCTAGGGACAGGCGAGCAGTACTTC	CASSQEDLGTGEQYF
NA	NA	TRBJ2-4	TRBV2	TGTGCCAGCAGCGGTGATAACTTCAAAAACATTCAGTACTTC	CASSGDNFKNIQYF
NA	NA	TRBJ1-1	TRBV28	TGTGCCACCTGGGGGGGACGAAACACTGAAGCTTTCTTT	CATWGGRNTEAFF
NA	NA	TRBJ1-5	TRBV21-1	TGTGCCAGCAGCATTAATCGTCGACAGGGTATGAAGCCCCAGCATTTT	CASSINRRQGMKPQHF
TRBD1	NA	TRBJ1-1	TRBV6-6	TGTGCCAGCACCGCCGACAGGGGAAACACTGAAGCTTTCTTT	CASTADRGNTEAFF
NA	NA	TRBJ1-1	TRBV6-5	TGTGCCAGCAGTTTTACAGGGTTGAACACTGAAGCTTTCTTT	CASSFTGLNTEAFF
TRBD1	NA	TRBJ2-1	TRBV5-6	TGTGCCAGCAGCTTGGGACGGACAGGGTGGGATGAGCAGTTCTTC	CASSLGRTGWDEQFF
NA	NA	TRBJ1-4	TRBV28	TGTGCCAGCAGGGCGGGACTGAATAATGAAAAACTGTTTTTT	CASRAGLNNEKLFF
TRBD2	NA	TRBJ2-7	TRBV4-1	TGCGCCAGCAGCCAGAGCGGGAGCTACGAGCAGTACTTC	CASSQSGSYEQYF
TRBD1	once	TRBJ1-3	TRBV27	TGTGCCAGCAGCCCGACGACAGGGACTGGAAACACCATATATTTT	CASSPTTGTGNTIYF
NA	NA	TRBJ1-5	TRBV6-5	TGTGCCAGCGGGGCAGTACATAGCAATCAGCCCCAGCATTTT	CASGAVHSNQPQHF
NA	few	TRBJ1-2	TRBV7-9	TGTGCCAGCAGCCTACAGGGTTACTATGGCTACACCTTC	CASSLQGYYGYTF
TRBD2	NA	TRBJ2-1	TRBV7-9	TGTGCCAGCAGCTTAAGGTCGGGGGGGCCTCCTAATGAGCAGTTCTTC	CASSLRSGGPPNEQFF
NA	NA	TRBJ2-3	TRBV11-2	TGTGCCAGCAGCTCGAGACTCCACCGGGCAGATACGCAGTATTTT	CASSSRLHRADTQYF
NA	NA	TRBJ1-6	TRBV19	TGTGCCAGTAGTATCGCCAGGGATAATTCACCCCTCCACTTT	CASSIARDNSPLHF
NA	NA	TRBJ2-7	TRBV18	TGTGCCAGCTCACCTCGAACAGGAGCCTACGAGCAGTACTTC	CASSPRTGAYEQYF
NA	NA	TRBJ1-2	TRBV27	TGTGCCAGCAGTTTACTGCCGGAGGGCTATGGCTACACCTTC	CASSLLPEGYGYTF
TRBD2	NA	TRBJ2-1	TRBV11-3	TGTGCCAGCAGTTGGACTAGCGGGGAGGACCATGAGCAGTTCTTC	CASSWTSGEDHEQFF
TRBD1	NA	TRBJ1-2	TRBV18	TGTGCCAGCTCACCAGAGGACAGGGGTGGCTACACCTTC	CASSPEDRGGYTF
NA	NA	TRBJ2-7	TRBV6-4	TGTGCCAGCAGGGGGAGCTCCTACGAGCAGTACTTC	CASRGSSYEQYF
NA	NA	TRBJ1-1	TRBV6-5	TGTGCCAGCAGTTACCTCTGGAACACTGAAGCTTTCTTT	CASSYLWNTEAFF
TRBD1	NA	TRBJ1-2	TRBV30	TGTGCCTGGAGGGATAACAGGGGGTACGGCTACACCTTC	CAWRDNRGYGYTF
TRBD1	NA	TRBJ2-7	TRBV14	TGTGCCAGCAGCCAAGGGGACAGGGCCTACGAGCAGTACTTC	CASSQGDRAYEQYF
NA	NA	TRBJ2-3	TRBV29-1	TGCAGCGTTGGCGTTTTAGGGACTGGAACAGATACGCAGTATTTT	CSVGVLGTGTDTQYF
TRBD1	NA	TRBJ2-7	TRBV28	TGTGCCAGCAGTCCCTCGTCCGGGACAGGGGGCACTTACGAGCAGTACTTC	CASSPSSGTGGTYEQYF
NA	NA	TRBJ1-6	TRBV5-5	TGTGCCAGCAGCATATATCCGGGACACTGTAATTCACCCCTCCACTTT	CASSIYPGHCNSPLHF
NA	few	TRBJ2-7	TRBV2	TGTGCCAGCAGTGAAAAGGGGGCGGGGGGAGCCTACGAGCAGTACTTC	CASSEKGAGGAYEQYF
NA	NA	TRBJ1-1	TRBV7-2	TGTGCCAGCAGCTTCAGGGGTCCATTGAACACTGAAGCTTTCTTT	CASSFRGPLNTEAFF
NA	NA	TRBJ1-1	TRBV6-5	TGTGCCGGCAGTTACTCTAGGAACAGGGTGAACACTGAAGCTTTCTTT	CAGSYSRNRVNTEAFF
NA	few	TRBJ1-1	TRBV7-9	TGTGCCAGCAGCTCGGAGACAGCGAACACTGAAGCTTTCTTT	CASSSETANTEAFF